A selection of T cell receptor beta chains follows, all from one sample in a study of T cell responses to AZD1222 COVID-19 vaccine. The repertoire was sequenced with immunoSEQ multiplex PCR; TCRdb's copy has only in-frame clones and lacks some. Of 150,000 to 200,000 clones in the sample, approximately 90% are singletons; the top ten hold over 0.75%. Here the sequenced sample was peripheral blood, taken on day 0 of AZD1222 vaccination. The receptors shown here come from an adult in good health. Both conserved end residues are part of each CDR3. The order of the fields is V gene, D gene, clone size, J gene, CDR3 protein, CDR3 DNA. The D gene is left open where the match is weak. Size tells how often a clone was seen (once, few, many) or the class of an expanded clone, and some rows leave it out.

TRBV19,TRBD1,NA,TRBJ1-4,CASQPQGAVEKLFF,TGTGCCAGTCAACCACAGGGGGCGGTTGAAAAACTGTTTTTT
TRBV7-9,NA,NA,TRBJ2-1,CASSLTGVPIHSYNEQFF,TGTGCCAGCAGCTTAACGGGGGTACCAATCCATTCCTACAATGAGCAGTTCTTC
TRBV5-1,NA,NA,TRBJ2-2,CASSFGGRATGELFF,TGCGCCAGCAGCTTCGGGGGCCGCGCAACCGGGGAGCTGTTTTTT
TRBV3-1/TRBV3-2,NA,NA,TRBJ2-1,CASSEDPGIDEQFF,TGTGCCAGCAGCGAAGATCCGGGGATCGATGAGCAGTTCTTC
TRBV11-3,NA,NA,TRBJ1-3,CASSSGGGNTIYF,TGTGCCAGCAGCTCGGGGGGTGGAAACACCATATATTTT
TRBV6-5,TRBD2,NA,TRBJ2-5,CASSYLASGNQETQYF,TGTGCCAGCAGTTACCTTGCTAGCGGGAACCAAGAGACCCAGTACTTC
TRBV28,NA,once,TRBJ2-3,CASSLPHTDTQYF,TGTGCCAGCAGTTTACCCCACACAGATACGCAGTATTTT
TRBV6-5,NA,NA,TRBJ1-5,CASSPREQQPQHF,TGTGCCAGCAGTCCAAGGGAACAGCAGCCCCAGCATTTT
TRBV5-4,NA,NA,TRBJ1-4,CASSQPGGLEKLFF,TGTGCCAGCAGCCAACCCGGGGGGCTGGAAAAACTGTTTTTT
TRBV3-1/TRBV3-2,NA,once,TRBJ2-6,CASSQLYRGTGANVLTF,TGTGCCAGCAGCCAACTTTATAGGGGCACTGGGGCCAACGTCCTGACTTTC
TRBV7-9,TRBD2,NA,TRBJ2-3,CASSPPTGRGGTDTQYF,TGTGCCAGCAGCCCCCCCACGGGACGGGGGGGCACAGATACGCAGTATTTT
TRBV25-1,NA,NA,TRBJ1-4,CASSEFRFSHEKLFF,TGTGCCAGCAGTGAATTTAGGTTTTCGCATGAAAAACTGTTTTTT
TRBV3-1/TRBV3-2,NA,few,TRBJ2-7,CASSQSEYEQYF,TGTGCCAGCAGCCAGTCAGAGTACGAGCAGTACTTC
TRBV6-5,TRBD2,NA,TRBJ2-1,CASSHLAGGSNEQFF,TGTGCCAGCAGTCACCTAGCGGGGGGCAGCAATGAGCAGTTCTTC
TRBV27,NA,NA,TRBJ2-3,CASTLGRSTDTQYF,TGTGCCAGCACCCTGGGCAGAAGCACAGATACGCAGTATTTT
TRBV12-5,NA,NA,TRBJ1-1,CASGDGNTEAFF,TGTGCTAGTGGTGACGGGAACACTGAAGCTTTCTTT
TRBV5-6,TRBD1,NA,TRBJ1-2,CASSLSTGGDYGYTF,TGTGCCAGCAGCCTATCAACAGGGGGTGACTATGGCTACACCTTC
TRBV13,NA,NA,TRBJ2-1,CASSLDPLPGPQFF,TGTGCCAGCAGCTTAGACCCTCTCCCAGGGCCACAGTTCTTC